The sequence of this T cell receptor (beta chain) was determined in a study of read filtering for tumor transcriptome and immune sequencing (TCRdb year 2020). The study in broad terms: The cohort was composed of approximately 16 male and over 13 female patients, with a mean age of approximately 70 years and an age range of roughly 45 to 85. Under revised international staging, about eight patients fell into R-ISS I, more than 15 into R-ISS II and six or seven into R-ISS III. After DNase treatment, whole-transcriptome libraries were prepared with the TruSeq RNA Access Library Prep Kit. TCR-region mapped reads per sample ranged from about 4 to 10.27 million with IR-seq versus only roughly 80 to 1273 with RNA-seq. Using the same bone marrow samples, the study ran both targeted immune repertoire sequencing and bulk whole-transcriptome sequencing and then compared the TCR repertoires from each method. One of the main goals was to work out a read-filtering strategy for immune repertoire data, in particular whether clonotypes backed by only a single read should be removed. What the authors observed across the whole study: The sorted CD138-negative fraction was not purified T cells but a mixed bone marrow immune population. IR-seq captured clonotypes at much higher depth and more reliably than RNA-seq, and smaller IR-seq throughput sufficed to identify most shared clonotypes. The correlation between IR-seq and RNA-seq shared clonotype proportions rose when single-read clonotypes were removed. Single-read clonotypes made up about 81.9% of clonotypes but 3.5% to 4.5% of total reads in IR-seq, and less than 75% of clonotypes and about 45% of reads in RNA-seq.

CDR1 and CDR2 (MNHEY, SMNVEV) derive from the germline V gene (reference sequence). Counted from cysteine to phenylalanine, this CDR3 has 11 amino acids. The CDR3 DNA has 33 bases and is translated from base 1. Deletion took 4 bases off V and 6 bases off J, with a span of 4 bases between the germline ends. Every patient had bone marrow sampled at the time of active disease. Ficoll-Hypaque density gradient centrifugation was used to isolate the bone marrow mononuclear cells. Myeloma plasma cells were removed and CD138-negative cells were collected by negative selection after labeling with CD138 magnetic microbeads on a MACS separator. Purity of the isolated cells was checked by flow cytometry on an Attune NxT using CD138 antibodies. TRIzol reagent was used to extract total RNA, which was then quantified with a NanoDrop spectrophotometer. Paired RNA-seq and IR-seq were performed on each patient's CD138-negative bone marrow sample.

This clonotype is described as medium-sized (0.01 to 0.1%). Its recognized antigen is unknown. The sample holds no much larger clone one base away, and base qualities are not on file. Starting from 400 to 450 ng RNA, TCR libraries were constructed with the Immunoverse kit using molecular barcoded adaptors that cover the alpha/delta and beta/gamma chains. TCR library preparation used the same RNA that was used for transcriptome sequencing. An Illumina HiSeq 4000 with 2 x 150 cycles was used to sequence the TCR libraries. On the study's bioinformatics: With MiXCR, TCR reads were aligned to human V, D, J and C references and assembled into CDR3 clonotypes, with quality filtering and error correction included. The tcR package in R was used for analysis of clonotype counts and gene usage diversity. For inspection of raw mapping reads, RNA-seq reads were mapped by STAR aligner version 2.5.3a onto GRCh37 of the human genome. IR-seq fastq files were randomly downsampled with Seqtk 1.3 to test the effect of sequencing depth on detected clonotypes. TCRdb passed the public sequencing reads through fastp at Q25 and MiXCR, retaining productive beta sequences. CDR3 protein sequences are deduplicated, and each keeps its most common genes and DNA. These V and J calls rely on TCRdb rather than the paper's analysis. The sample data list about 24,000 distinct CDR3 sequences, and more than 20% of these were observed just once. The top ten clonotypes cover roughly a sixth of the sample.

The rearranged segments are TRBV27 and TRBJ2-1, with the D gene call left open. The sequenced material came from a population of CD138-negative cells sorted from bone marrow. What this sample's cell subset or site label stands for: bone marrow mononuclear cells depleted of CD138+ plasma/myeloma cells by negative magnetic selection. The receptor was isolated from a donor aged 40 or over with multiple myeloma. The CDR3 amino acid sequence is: CASSWGNEQFF. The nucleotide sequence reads TGTGCCAGCAGTTGGGGCAATGAGCAGTTCTTC.